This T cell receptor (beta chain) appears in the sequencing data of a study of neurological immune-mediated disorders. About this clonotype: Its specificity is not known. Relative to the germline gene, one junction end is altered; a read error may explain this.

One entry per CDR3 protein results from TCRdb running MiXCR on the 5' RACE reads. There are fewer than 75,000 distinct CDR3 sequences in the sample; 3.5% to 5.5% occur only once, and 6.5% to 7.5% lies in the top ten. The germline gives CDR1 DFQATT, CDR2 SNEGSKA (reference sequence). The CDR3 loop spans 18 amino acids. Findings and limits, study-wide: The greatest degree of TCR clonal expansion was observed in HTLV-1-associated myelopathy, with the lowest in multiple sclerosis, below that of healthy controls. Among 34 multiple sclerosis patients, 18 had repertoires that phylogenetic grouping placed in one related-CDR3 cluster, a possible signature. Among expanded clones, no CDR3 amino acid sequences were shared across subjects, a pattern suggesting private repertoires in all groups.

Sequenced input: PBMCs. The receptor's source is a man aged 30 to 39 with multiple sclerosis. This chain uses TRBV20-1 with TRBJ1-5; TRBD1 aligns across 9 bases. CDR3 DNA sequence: TGCAGTGCTAGAGATCCCAAGGCCGGGACAGGGAACAATCAGACCCAGCATTTT. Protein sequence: CSARDPKAGTGNNQTQHF.